The entry that follows covers one T cell receptor beta chain sequence. Antigen: not known. This specimen comes from a study of siplizumab effects on memory and regulatory T cells. Some clones are missing from TCRdb's copy, which holds only in-frame ones; the method was immunoSEQ multiplex PCR. There are just over 40,000 clones in the sample; approximately 88% occur only once, and roughly 0.23% lies in the top ten. CDR1 MNHEY and CDR2 SVGAGI come from the germline V gene. V was clipped by 5 bases and J by 4 bases; unmatched bases: 0. CDR3 length equals 14 residues. The study's findings and limits: In controls, 26.9% of mappable alloreactive CD4+ clones were Treg-derived on average, versus about 64% with siplizumab.

Sequenced: naive CD4+ T cells sorted from blood. V gene TRBV6-5 combines with J gene TRBJ2-3, with 13 bases identical to TRBD2. This sequence was found in a human donor in good health. CDR3 protein: CASSTSGGADTQYF. CDR3 coding DNA: TGTGCCAGCAGTACTAGCGGGGGGGCAGATACGCAGTATTTT.